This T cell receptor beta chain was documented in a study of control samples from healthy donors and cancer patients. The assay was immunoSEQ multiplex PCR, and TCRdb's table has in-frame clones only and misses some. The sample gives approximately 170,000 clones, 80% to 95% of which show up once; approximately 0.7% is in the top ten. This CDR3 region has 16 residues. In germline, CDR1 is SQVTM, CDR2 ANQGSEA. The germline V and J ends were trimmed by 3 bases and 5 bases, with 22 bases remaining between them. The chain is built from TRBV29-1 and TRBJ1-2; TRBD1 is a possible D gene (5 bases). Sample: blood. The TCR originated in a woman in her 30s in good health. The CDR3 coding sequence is TGCAGCGTTGAGGATCGCGGGACGGGCCGCCCTTATGGCTACACCTTC. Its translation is CSVEDRGTGRPYGYTF.